The 7 T cell receptor beta chains presented below share a single source sample, sequenced in a study of blood T cell repertoires in COVID-19. Some clones are missing from TCRdb's copy, which holds only in-frame ones; the method was immunoSEQ multiplex PCR. The sample records about 150,000 clones, roughly 90% being singletons. The sample was PBMCs or T cells enriched from blood (not recorded which). The receptors here all came from a woman aged 40-49 years who had been exposed to COVID-19.

This sequence joins TRBV29-1 and TRBJ1-1; D is unresolved. V was cut by 6 bases and J by 5 bases, with 19 bases left in between. This CDR3 spans 14 amino acids. The V gene's germline CDR1 is SQVTM and CDR2 ANQGSEA. This CDR3 reads CSVATGELGTEAFF. The CDR3 DNA reads as TGCAGCGTGGCGACCGGGGAATTAGGTACTGAAGCTTTCTTT.

This chain joins TRBV5-5 and TRBJ2-3; D not resolved. This CDR3 region has 15 residues. Germline V lookup: CDR1 SGHKS, CDR2 YYEKEE (reference sequence). Trimming left V 4 bases short and J 2 bases short, with 14 bases between. This CDR3 is CASSIRSSLTDTQYF. CDR3 DNA sequence: TGTGCCAGCAGCATAAGGAGTAGTCTCACAGATACGCAGTATTTT.

The V call is TRBV5-1, the J call TRBJ2-3; 9 nucleotides match TRBD2. J gave up 3 bases and V 0 bases, and 5 bases lay outside the gene matches. Germline CDR1 is SGHRS and CDR2 is YFSETQ. The CDR3 runs to 16 residues. The CDR3 DNA reads TGCGCCAGCAGCTTGGCGGTTAGCGGGGGTACAGATACGCAGTATTTT. Translated, it gives CASSLAVSGGTDTQYF. Filled out from reference TRBV5-1 and TRBJ2-3, the complete variable domain reads KAGVTQTPRYLIKTRGQQVTLSCSPISGHRSVSWYQQTPGQGLQFLFEYFSETQRNKGNFPGRFSGRQFSNSRSEMNVSTLELGDSALYLCASSLAVSGGTDTQYFGPGTRLTVL.

The J gene is TRBJ2-7, the V gene TRBV11-2; D possibly corresponds to TRBD2 (5 bases). The CDR3 covers 15 residues. V lost 0 bases to trimming and J lost 0 bases, with 9 bases between them. The germline gives CDR1 SGHAT, CDR2 FQNNGV. This CDR3 is CASSLDPGSSYEQYF. The DNA for the CDR3 is TGTGCCAGCAGCTTAGACCCGGGGAGCTCCTACGAGCAGTACTTC.

The V and J genes are TRBV13 and TRBJ1-2, with D maybe TRBD1 (6 bases). The CDR3 totals 12 residues. Trimming removed 8 bases from V and 5 bases from J, with 12 bases in between. Germline lookup yields CDR1 PRHDT and CDR2 FYEKMQ (reference sequence). DNA of the CDR3: TGTGCCAGCGGCCAGGGGCGGTATGGCTACACCTTC. It yields the protein CASGQGRYGYTF.

This sequence joins TRBV5-1 and TRBJ2-1, with 9 bases lining up with TRBD1. V lost 4 bases and J lost 8; bases outside the gene matches: 7. Germline assignment: CDR1 SGHRS and CDR2 YFSETQ. This CDR3 comprises 14 residues. CDR3 residues: CASSPGQGKDEQFF. The CDR3 region has the DNA TGCGCCAGCAGCCCCGGACAGGGGAAGGATGAGCAGTTCTTC.

The chain couples TRBV19 to TRBJ1-3; the D is unclear. Germline V gives CDR1 LNHDA, CDR2 SQIVND (reference sequence). This CDR3 spans 15 amino acids. The V end lost 5 bases, the J end lost 0 bases, and 11 bases lay between the germline ends. The CDR3 bases are TGTGCCAGTAGTGAAACGGTTAGCTCTGGAAACACCATATATTTT. Protein: CASSETVSSGNTIYF.